These 12 T cell receptor beta chains share one sample of origin, sequenced in a study of early T cells in non-severe SARS-CoV-2 infection. MiXCR, run by TCRdb on the 5' RACE reads, gives a single entry per CDR3 protein. This sample carries 51,000 or so distinct CDR3 sequences, 11% of them seen once, and the ten largest clones take 13%. Material for sequencing was whole blood. These receptors came from an adult who was a healthcare worker with PCR-confirmed SARS-CoV-2 infection or an uninfected control (not recorded which).

This clonotype was counted ten times or more. The chain joins TRBV29-1 to TRBJ2-2; no firm D call. Germline V lookup: CDR1 SQVTM, CDR2 ANQGSEA. The length of the CDR3 is 14 residues. The ends were cut back, 4 bases at V and 0 bases at J, with 9 bases in the middle. This CDR3 reads CSVGFRTNTGELFF. CDR3 nucleotide sequence: TGCAGCGTTGGATTCAGGACGAACACCGGGGAGCTGTTTTTT.

The table lists this clonotype with many counts. V and J are TRBV11-2 and TRBJ2-3, with TRBD2 matching over 8 bases. V was pared by 4 bases and J by 8 bases, with 11 bases of the junction left unmatched. The CDR3 length is 15 residues. Germline V gene lookup returns CDR1 SGHAT and CDR2 FQNNGV. The CDR3 spells CASSSLAGGPLTQYF. Written as DNA, the CDR3 is TGTGCCAGCAGCTCGCTTGCGGGAGGACCGCTTACGCAGTATTTT.

This clonotype was observed many times. This chain links TRBV4-3 with TRBJ2-1; D tentatively reads TRBD1 or TRBD2 (5 bases each). Trimming stripped 0 bases from V and 7 bases from J, with 13 bases between. CDR3 size: 15 residues. Looked up from germline, CDR1 is LGHNA and CDR2 is YSLEER. In nucleotides, the CDR3 is TGCGCCAGCAGCCAAGATCGAGGGGTTCCTAATGAGCAGTTCTTC. Translation: CASSQDRGVPNEQFF.

This clonotype was recorded at least ten times. The V and J genes are TRBV7-2 and TRBJ2-2, with 7 bases fitting TRBD1. The length of the CDR3 is 15 residues. Germline V gives CDR1 SGHTA, CDR2 FQGNSA. V lost 4 bases and J lost 4; bases outside the gene matches: 6. In DNA, the CDR3 is TGTGCCAGCAGCTGGAAGACAGGGACCACCGGGGAGCTGTTTTTT. Encoded protein: CASSWKTGTTGELFF.

For this clonotype: At one of its ends the junction is not consistent with the germline gene, which may arise from a read error. The gene calls are TRBV11-2 and TRBJ2-7; D may be TRBD1 (5 bases). Germline V gene data show CDR1 as SGHAT and CDR2 as FQNNGV. This CDR3 is built from 11 residues. The CDR3 spells CASSFDWTPSF. CDR3 nucleotides: TGTGCCAGCAGCTTTGATTGGACACCAAGCTTC. The full variable domain, rest sourced from reference TRBV11-2 and TRBJ2-7, is EAGVAQSPRYKIIEKRQSVAFWCNPISGHATLYWYQQILGQGPKLLIQFQNNGVVDDSQLPKDRFSAERLKGVDSTLKIQPAKLEDSAVYLCASSFDWTPSFGPGTRLTVT.

There are a few counts of this clonotype. The chain couples TRBV12-3 or TRBV12-4 to TRBJ2-2; TRBD1 matches at 8 bases. Trimming cost V 5 bases and J 7 bases; bases outside gene matches: 6. The length of the CDR3 is 14 residues. The CDR3 spells CASSARTGLGELFF. The CDR3 nucleotides read TGTGCCAGCAGTGCTCGGACAGGGCTCGGGGAGCTGTTTTTT.

About this clonotype itself: A single base separates this from a much larger clone, so it may be a read error. The gene calls are TRBV29-1 and TRBJ2-5, with D uncertain. V was clipped by 7 bases and J by 7 bases, with 10 bases between them. This CDR3 contains 10 residues. Germline V gives CDR1 SQVTM, CDR2 ANQGSEA. The CDR3 region is CSGLVGTQYF. The CDR3 coding sequence is TGCAGCGGGTTAGTGGGGACCCAGTACTTC. Variable domain in full (rest from reference TRBV29-1 and TRBJ2-5): SAVISQKPSRDICQRGTSLTIQCQVDSQVTMMFWYRQQPGQSLTLIATANQGSEATYESGFVIDKFPISRPNLTFSTLTVSNMSPEDSSIYLCSGLVGTQYFGPGTRLLVL.

The V call is TRBV6-6, the J call TRBJ1-1; the match to TRBD1 covers 8 bases. V was pared by 6 bases and J by 4 bases, with 7 bases of the junction left unmatched. CDR3 length: 14 residues. Germline CDR1 reads MNHNY; CDR2 reads SVGAGI (reference sequence). CDR3 coding DNA: TGTGCCAGCAGCTCGAGAACAGGGGGCACTGAAGCTTTCTTT. Translation: CASSSRTGGTEAFF.

This clonotype came up a few times. This CDR3 reads CASSYLPDLRNTIYF. CDR3 nucleotides: TGTGCCAGCAGCTACTTACCGGACCTAAGAAACACCATATATTTT. V gene TRBV7-2 combines with J gene TRBJ1-3; no clear D gene. The germline V gene encodes CDR1 SGHTA and CDR2 FQGNSA. Trimming cost V 4 bases and J 5 bases, with 15 bases left between them. The CDR3 has 15 residues.

This sequence joins TRBV19 and TRBJ2-5; TRBD2 matches 7 bases. V lost 3 bases and J lost 2; bases outside the gene matches: 15. The CDR3 spans 18 residues. Germline V CDR1 and CDR2: LNHDA, SQIVND (reference sequence). CDR3 bases: TGTGCCAGTAGTATCCGTCGGAGCGTGGCGGGGGATCAAGAGACCCAGTACTTC. Protein sequence: CASSIRRSVAGDQETQYF.

The chain couples TRBV20-1 to TRBJ2-5; TRBD1 is a possible D gene (6 bases). CDR3 length equals 11 residues. CDR1 and CDR2 from the germline V gene are DFQATT and SNEGSKA (reference sequence). CDR3 coding DNA: TGCAGCGGGACATCTCAAGAGACCCAGTACTTC. It encodes CSGTSQETQYF.

This clonotype has ten or more counts. The chain links TRBV3-1 to TRBJ2-5; 7 bases are a match to TRBD1. J was trimmed by 7 bases and V by 2 bases; bases with no gene match: 10. CDR1 and CDR2 from the germline V gene are LGHDT and YNNKEL (reference sequence). The CDR3 sequence is 15 residues long. CDR3 sequence: CASSQTPGAGGTQYF. As DNA, the CDR3 is TGTGCCAGCAGCCAAACCCCCGGGGCAGGGGGGACCCAGTACTTC.